This T cell receptor (beta chain) comes out of a study of blood T cell repertoires in COVID-19 (dated by TCRdb to the early 2020s). For the wider study: Collaborator samples came from the United States, Italy and Spain and covered acute and convalescent phases of COVID-19. The material from the prospective study consisted of cDNA or gDNA derived from T cells, B-cell-depleted T cells, or PBMCs. Subjects who had been exposed to COVID-19, were actively infected with it, or had recovered from it provided the deeply sampled blood TCRbeta repertoires that made up the dataset. The repertoires were released in a freely available public database meant as a resource for research on the immune response to SARS-CoV-2. Samples came from the ongoing ImmuneRACE study (first 160 participants) plus 1,254 subjects from 6 global collaborators. A de-identified subject ID, COVID-19 status, age in years and sex were almost always included in the sample metadata. Where available, HLA class I and class II types were obtained from metadata supplied by the sample provider rather than from assay-based typing.

Concerning this clone itself: The antigen this receptor binds is unknown. Per-base qualities were not stored, and no clone one base away is much larger.

Enrolling through a virtual design, the prospective study's participants ranged in age from roughly 18 to 95 years and lived across some 23 United States geographic areas. In the prospective study, cohorts were assigned on the basis of participant-reported clinical history obtained from a screening survey and a study questionnaire. For ImmuneRACE Cohort 3, a participant was defined as recovered based on two consecutive negative NP/OP PCR tests, clearance by a healthcare professional, or resolution of symptoms. In the prospective study, mobile phlebotomists collected whole blood, serum and a nasopharyngeal or oropharyngeal swab from each participant. Prospective study participants could optionally give additional blood draws and questionnaires over an approximately two-month period. Prospective study blood samples were shipped either frozen or at room temperature before DNA extraction. What the authors observed across the whole study: The quantity of clinical and demographic metadata differed by source and by participant and was supplied without curation.

Deletion took 0 bases off V and 7 bases off J, with a span of 17 bases between the germline ends. The germline V gene (reference sequence) provides CDR1 LGHDT and CDR2 YNNKEL. The CDR3, cysteine through phenylalanine, is 16 amino acids long. CDR3 DNA only is kept here, 48 bases in frame from base 1. The immunoSEQ Assay, a bias-controlled multiplex PCR, was used to amplify TCRbeta CDR3 regions from genomic DNA. The study's own analysis went as follows. Within the assay, amplification of reference gene primers was used to estimate how many nucleated cells each sample contained. To quantify the absolute abundance of each unique TCRbeta CDR3 rearrangement, sequence reads were collapsed and filtered. For each sample, productive Simpson clonality was calculated as the square root of Simpson's diversity index across productive rearrangements. This is the immuneACCESS table as TCRdb keeps it, with only in-frame sequences that have V and J called. A part of the clones is gone; compared with another copy, unresolved V genes explain less than half, and the rest is unexplained. V, J and clone size were drawn from that table, and D and trimming were deduced from the DNA. Within this sample are about 210,000 clones, with 80% to 90% of them counted one time only. The top ten hold less than 1.5% of the sample.

Rearrangement joined TRBV3-1 (or the pseudogene TRBV3-2) to TRBJ2-3, with TRBD1 tentatively as D gene (5 bases match). The TCR comes from a man younger than 40 who had recovered from COVID-19. The sequenced sample was PBMCs or T cells enriched from blood (not recorded which). The CDR3 protein: CASSQDYGAGEYTQYF. The DNA reads as follows: TGTGCCAGCAGCCAAGATTATGGGGCCGGCGAATATACGCAGTATTTT.